These 18 T cell receptor beta chains came from one sample sequenced in a study of T cell responses to AZD1222 COVID-19 vaccine. The assay was immunoSEQ multiplex PCR, and TCRdb's table has in-frame clones only and misses some. The table shows 100,000 to 150,000 clones, with approximately 90% occurring only once. The specimen comprised peripheral blood, sampled 28 days after the second AZD1222 dose. Receptor source: an adult who received the AZD1222 COVID-19 vaccine.

The chain recombines TRBV12-3 or TRBV12-4 with TRBJ2-2; D uncertain. V shed 3 bases and J shed 6 bases, with 8 bases lying between them. There are 13 residues in the CDR3. Here the CDR3 reads CASSFLVPGELFF. The CDR3 DNA follows: TGTGCCAGCAGTTTCCTAGTTCCCGGGGAGCTGTTTTTT.

This clone was found a few times. The chain links TRBV2 to TRBJ2-7, with D perhaps matching TRBD1 or TRBD2 (5 bases each). The CDR3 covers 16 residues. Per germline, CDR1 SNHLY and CDR2 FYNNEI. The V end was cut by 0 bases, the J end by 3 bases, with 15 bases between. The CDR3 sequence: CASSEADGDLYYEQYF. CDR3 nucleotide sequence: TGTGCCAGCAGTGAAGCTGACGGGGACCTCTACTACGAGCAGTACTTC.

This clone is a singleton in its sample. This chain joins TRBV6-5 and TRBJ1-5; 10 nucleotides align to TRBD1. Germline loops: CDR1 MNHEY, CDR2 SVGAGI. V gave up 9 bases and J gave up 6 bases; unmatched junction bases: 5. This CDR3 has 13 amino acids. CDR3 DNA sequence: TGTGCCAGTTTCCGGGACAGGGGTCAGCCCCAGCATTTT. Translated: CASFRDRGQPQHF.

The chain links TRBV19 to TRBJ2-1; maybe TRBD1 (7 bases). Trimming removed 4 bases from V and 5 bases from J, with 12 bases in between. CDR3 length equals 14 residues. Germline CDR1 and CDR2: LNHDA and SQIVND (reference sequence). CDR3 sequence: CASSTSGGNNEQFF. As DNA, the CDR3 is TGTGCCAGTAGTACCTCAGGGGGGAACAATGAGCAGTTCTTC.

The genes are TRBV7-2 and TRBJ2-1; 13 nucleotides agree with TRBD2. This CDR3 has 16 residues. V trimming: 5 bases; J trimming: 6 bases; junction bases outside the gene matches: 7. Germline V gives CDR1 SGHTA, CDR2 FQGNSA. CDR3 loop: CASSVTSGGASNEQFF. Here the CDR3 DNA reads TGTGCCAGCAGCGTTACTAGCGGGGGGGCGTCCAATGAGCAGTTCTTC.

The table lists this clone with a few counts. J is TRBJ2-7 and V is TRBV6-5; a possible D gene is TRBD1 (5 bases). The CDR3 is 13 residues long. The V gene's germline CDR1 is MNHEY and CDR2 SVGAGI. V lost 3 bases to trimming and J lost 5 bases, with 11 bases between them. The CDR3 DNA reads TGTGCCAGCAGTTATGGTTACAGGAACGAGCAGTACTTC. It encodes CASSYGYRNEQYF.

The rearrangement links TRBV11-3 to TRBJ1-2; 10 bases are shared with TRBD1. This CDR3 is 16 amino acids long. The germline V gene encodes CDR1 SGHNT and CDR2 YENEEA. The V and J ends lost 4 bases and 5 bases, in that order; junction bases with no gene match: 10. CDR3 in DNA: TGTGCCAGCAGCTCGCTCCCGACAGGGGGCTCTTATGGCTACACCTTC. It encodes CASSSLPTGGSYGYTF.

The V gene is TRBV11-3, the J gene TRBJ2-5; TRBD1 might be the D (6 bases). Between the trimmed V and J ends, which lost 1 base and 5 bases, there was a span of 17 bases. Germline values: CDR1 SGHNT, CDR2 YENEEA. This CDR3 contains 16 residues. The CDR3 nucleotides read TGTGCCAGCAGCTTAGTGGGGTTGGGGGCAGGGGAGACCCAGTACTTC. This codes for CASSLVGLGAGETQYF.

V is TRBV6-5 and J is TRBJ2-2, with D perhaps being TRBD1 or TRBD2 (5 bases each). This CDR3 has 13 residues. Germline lookup yields CDR1 MNHEY and CDR2 SVGAGI. V dropped 6 bases and J dropped 5 bases, with 10 bases sitting between them. CDR3 sequence: CASRRDGTGELFF. In nucleotides, the CDR3 is TGTGCCAGCAGAAGGGACGGAACCGGGGAGCTGTTTTTT.

This chain joins TRBV4-1 and TRBJ2-7, with D perhaps given as TRBD1 or TRBD2 (5 bases each). V lost 3 bases, J lost 2 bases, and 17 bases lay in between. CDR3 size: 16 residues. From germline, CDR1 is MGHRA and CDR2 YSYEKL. Here the CDR3 DNA reads TGCGCCAGCAGCCACCCCGGGACGCAATCCCCCTACGAGCAGTACTTC. This encodes CASSHPGTQSPYEQYF.

This sequence joins TRBV15 and TRBJ2-1; 11 nucleotides match TRBD2. J was trimmed by 0 bases and V by 1 base; bases with no gene match: 2. CDR3 size: 17 residues. Germline values: CDR1 LNHNV, CDR2 YYDKDF (reference sequence). The CDR3 DNA is TGTGCCACCAGCAGAGGGCTAGCGGGAGGCTCCTACAATGAGCAGTTCTTC. Translating it yields CATSRGLAGGSYNEQFF.

The chain carries TRBV7-3 and TRBJ2-5; D uncertain. Germline V CDR1 and CDR2: SGHTA, FQGTGA. With 5 bases removed from V and 3 bases from J, the gap between germline ends came to 13 bases. The CDR3 length is 14 residues. DNA for the CDR3: TGTGCCAGCAGCCCCAACGGGTATGAAGAGACCCAGTACTTC. Its translation: CASSPNGYEETQYF.

The chain carries TRBV5-6 and TRBJ2-3; no clear D. The CDR3 loop spans 15 amino acids. Trimming shortened V by 6 bases and J by 4 bases, and 18 bases separated the two germline ends. CDR1 SGHDT and CDR2 YYEEEE come from the germline V gene. The CDR3 bases are TGTGCCAGCACCCTGTCTAGTAGGCAGGCAGATACGCAGTATTTT. Its translation: CASTLSSRQADTQYF.

The chain recombines TRBV7-9 with TRBJ2-7; TRBD2 matches at 7 bases. The CDR3 runs 15 residues. Germline V gene lookup returns CDR1 SEHNR and CDR2 FQNEAQ (reference sequence). The J segment lost 2 bases and the V segment lost 5 bases, leaving 9 bases of the junction unmatched. The CDR3 DNA reads as TGTGCCAGCAGCCTAGTGGCGGGAGCCGCCTACGAGCAGTACTTC. Translation gives CASSLVAGAAYEQYF.

The chain has TRBV9 and TRBJ2-7; D not resolved. Looked up from germline, CDR1 is SGDLS and CDR2 is YYNGEE. The CDR3 has 14 amino acids. V was pared by 0 bases and J by 0 bases, with 7 bases between. Here the CDR3 reads CASSVAVSSYEQYF. The CDR3 region has the DNA TGTGCCAGCAGCGTAGCCGTCAGCTCCTACGAGCAGTACTTC.

This clone has just one count. This chain uses TRBV5-6 with TRBJ2-1; the D gene is possibly TRBD2 (7 bases). The CDR3 loop spans 14 amino acids. The germline CDR1 and CDR2 sequences are SGHDT and YYEEEE. V was clipped by 0 bases and J by 6 bases, with 10 bases between them. The CDR3 here is CASSLVGGGNEQFF. The CDR3 nucleotides are TGTGCCAGCAGCTTGGTGGGAGGGGGCAATGAGCAGTTCTTC.

The chain combines TRBV11-2 with TRBJ2-7, with D hard to call. Trimming took off 1 base at V and 6 bases at J, with 4 bases between the two ends. This CDR3 has 11 amino acids. CDR1 and CDR2 from the germline V gene are SGHAT and FQNNGV. CDR3 nucleotides: TGTGCCAGCAGCTTAGCGGCCGAGCAGTACTTC. Its translation: CASSLAAEQYF.

The chain combines TRBV7-3 with TRBJ2-7; a weak D match, TRBD2 (5 bases). The CDR3 extends over 13 amino acids. The ends were cut back, 3 bases at V and 2 bases at J, with 8 bases in the middle. The germline CDR1 and CDR2 sequences are SGHTA and FQGTGA. The CDR3 protein is CASSLGATYEQYF. The CDR3 coding sequence is TGTGCCAGCAGCTTGGGAGCCACCTACGAGCAGTACTTC. The whole variable domain, filled in from reference TRBV7-3 and TRBJ2-7, reads GAGVSQTPSNKVTEKGKYVELRCDPISGHTALYWYRQSLGQGPEFLIYFQGTGAADDSGLPNDRFFAVRPEGSVSTLKIQRTERGDSAVYLCASSLGATYEQYFGPGTRLTVT.